Shown below are 13 T cell receptor beta chains from a single sample sequenced in a study of read filtering for tumor transcriptome and immune sequencing. This library used around 400 ng RNA and molecular barcoded adaptors spanning alpha/delta and beta/gamma chains. Via MiXCR, TCRdb re-called the reads, giving one row per CDR3 protein. The top ten hold 40% to 55% of the sample, which has 20,000 to 30,000 distinct CDR3 sequences, roughly 23% seen once. Specimen: a population of CD138-negative cells sorted from bone marrow. The source is a donor aged 40 or older with multiple myeloma.

This clonotype was counted many times. The V gene is TRBV6-6, the J gene TRBJ2-3, with TRBD2 matching over 9 bases. CDR1 is MNHNY, CDR2 SVGAGI, per germline (reference sequence). V gave up 0 bases and J gave up 12 bases; unmatched junction bases: 7. This CDR3 is built from 14 residues. The CDR3 here is CASSYSMQGTSQYF. The CDR3 DNA is TGTGCCAGCAGTTACTCGATGCAAGGGACTAGCCAGTATTTT.

At least ten counts were recorded for this clonotype. This chain uses TRBV28 with TRBJ1-6; TRBD1 is a possible D gene (6 bases). The CDR3 totals 15 residues. Germline CDR1 is MDHEN and CDR2 is SYDVKM. Trimming pared 1 base from V and 9 bases from J, leaving 13 bases between. CDR3: CASSLSLGARSPLHF. CDR3 sequence (DNA): TGTGCCAGCAGTTTATCGCTGGGGGCTCGTTCACCCCTCCACTTT.

This clonotype was recorded many times. V is TRBV11-2 and J is TRBJ2-2; 7 nucleotides match TRBD1. The CDR3 is 15 residues long. CDR1 is SGHAT, CDR2 FQNNGV, per germline. J lost 1 base, V lost 4 bases, and 3 bases had no gene match. The CDR3 DNA sequence: TGTGCCAGCAGCTCCCGGGACAGGAACACCGGGGAGCTGTTTTTT. Its protein product is CASSSRDRNTGELFF.

This clonotype has a handful of counts. This chain uses TRBV28 with TRBJ1-1; 9 bases fit TRBD1. The CDR3 length is 13 residues. V was pared by 6 bases and J by 7 bases, with 6 bases of the junction left unmatched. Per the germline V gene, CDR1 is MDHEN and CDR2 is SYDVKM. The CDR3: CASSRDRALEAFF. For the CDR3, the DNA is TGTGCCAGCAGCAGGGACAGGGCGCTTGAAGCTTTCTTT.

Concerning this clonotype itself: A far larger clone differs by one base, so this is likely a read error. The chain links TRBV7-3 to TRBJ2-1, with D maybe TRBD1 (5 bases). Germline CDR1 reads SGHTA; CDR2 reads FQGTGA. The CDR3 extends over 17 amino acids. In nucleotides, the CDR3 is TGTGCCAGCAGCCCCTCAGGGCAGGGATTCTCCTACGATGAGCAGTTCTTC. The encoded protein is CASSPSGQGFSYDEQFF.

This clonotype appeared many times. CDR3 sequence: CASSLVVAGELFF. In DNA, the CDR3 is TGTGCCAGCAGCTTAGTCGTGGCCGGGGAGCTGTTTTTT. V gene TRBV7-2 combines with J gene TRBJ2-2; D gene unclear. Trimming shortened V by 1 base and J by 6 bases, and 6 bases separated the two germline ends. The CDR3 runs 13 residues. Germline loops: CDR1 SGHTA, CDR2 FQGNSA.

This clonotype was seen only a few times. A much larger clonotype is one base distant, so this may be a read error. The chain combines TRBV5-1 with TRBJ2-7; D tentatively fits TRBD1 or TRBD2 (5 bases each). The V end lost 2 bases, the J end lost 7 bases, and 16 bases lay between the germline ends. The CDR3 loop spans 14 amino acids. Germline V gene data show CDR1 as SGHRS and CDR2 as YFSETQ. The DNA for the CDR3 is TGCGCCAGCAGCTTTCGGGCAGGGACGAGTGAGCAGTACTTC. Its protein product is CASSFRAGTSEQYF.

This chain connects TRBV21-1 to TRBJ1-4. TRBV21-1 is described as a pseudogene. This CDR3 is built from 14 residues. As DNA, the CDR3 is TGTGCCAGCAGCAAAGGGTCGGAGCAAGGAAAACTGTCTTTT. Translation gives CASSKGSEQGKLSF.

This clonotype was observed at least ten times. This chain links TRBV4-1 with TRBJ2-3, with a possible D match to TRBD1 (6 bases). The CDR3 is 14 residues long. Trimming stripped 4 bases from V and 2 bases from J, with 10 bases between. CDR1 MGHRA and CDR2 YSYEKL come from the germline V gene. The CDR3 protein is CASSLGQTTDTQYF. CDR3 coding DNA: TGCGCCAGCAGCCTTGGACAGACCACAGATACGCAGTATTTT.

The sample holds many counts of this clonotype. V is TRBV20-1 and J is TRBJ2-1; TRBD2 agrees at 10 bases. After removal of 0 bases from V and 2 bases from J, the junction contained 7 bases not matched to a gene. CDR3 length equals 17 residues. In germline, CDR1 is DFQATT, CDR2 SNEGSKA (reference sequence). CDR3 amino acids: CSARDKPSGGTYNEQFF. In DNA, the CDR3 is TGCAGTGCTAGAGATAAGCCTAGCGGGGGCACCTACAATGAGCAGTTCTTC.

The rearrangement joins TRBV7-9 to TRBJ2-7; D perhaps matches TRBD1 (5 bases). Trimming stripped 5 bases from V and 2 bases from J, with 13 bases between. Per the germline V gene, CDR1 is SEHNR and CDR2 is FQNEAQ (reference sequence). This CDR3 comprises 14 residues. DNA for the CDR3: TGTGCCAGCAGCCCTCGGACACTTACCTACGAGCAGTACTTC. Translated: CASSPRTLTYEQYF.

Comment on this clonotype: Possible read error: a much larger clone is one base away. The chain links TRBV29-1 to TRBJ1-2, with a weak D call TRBD1 (5 bases). The CDR3 is 13 residues long. Trimming left V 1 base short and J 6 bases short, with 12 bases between. The germline V gene encodes CDR1 SQVTM and CDR2 ANQGSEA. The CDR3 is CSVEGDRDHGYTF. CDR3 coding DNA: TGCAGCGTTGAAGGAGACAGAGACCATGGCTACACCTTC.

About this clonotype: Being one base from a much bigger clone, this may be a read error. The chain is built from TRBV2 and TRBJ2-3, with D perhaps TRBD1 or TRBD2 (5 bases each). The CDR3 sequence is 16 residues long. Trimming removed 4 bases from V and 3 bases from J, with 17 bases in between. Germline-derived CDR1 and CDR2 are SNHLY and FYNNEI. The CDR3 bases are TGTGCCAGCAGTGGAGCGCTTCGAGGGGAGACAGATACGCAGTATTTT. As protein: CASSGALRGETDTQYF.